The rows below give T cell receptor beta chains drawn from one sample of a study of tumour-infiltrating T cells in Burkitt lymphoma. Assay: immunoSEQ multiplex PCR; the TCRdb copy retains only in-frame clones and omits some. Of 5,500 to 7,000 clones in the sample, roughly 9.1% are singletons; the top ten hold around 2.6%. Sequenced: tumor tissue. All receptors derive from a human donor with diffuse large B-cell lymphoma. The CDR3 runs from the conserved cysteine through the conserved F or W. D genes are given only for firm matches. Only part of the rows carry a size: once, few, many, or a class if the clone is expanded.

j_call clone_size v_call d_call cdr3_nt cdr3_aa
TRBJ1-6 - TRBV4-1 - TGCGCCAGCAGCCTGGGGAGACCCGTTGGATCCTATAATTCACCCCTCCACTTT CASSLGRPVGSYNSPLHF
TRBJ1-4 few TRBV30 - TGTGCCGGCGGGGCTGCAACTAATGAAAAACTGTTTTTT CAGGAATNEKLFF
TRBJ2-1 - TRBV4-2 - TGTGCCAGGAGGAGACGGACAGCTCTATTGGTGGATGAGCAGTTCTTC CARRRRTALLVDEQFF
TRBJ1-1 - TRBV5-1 - TGCGCCAGCATGTCCTCCACTAAAGCTTTCTTT CASMSSTKAFF
TRBJ1-1 - TRBV5-1 - TGCGCCAGCAGCTTGATGTACCAGAACACTGAAGCTTTCTTT CASSLMYQNTEAFF
TRBJ2-2 few TRBV19 - TGTGCCAGTAGTCGTTTCAGCCTACCCACGAACACCGGGGAGCTGTTTTTT CASSRFSLPTNTGELFF
TRBJ1-2 - TRBV2 - TGTGCCAGCAGTCTTCTCCGGACAGCTAACTATGGCTACACCTTC CASSLLRTANYGYTF
TRBJ1-1 few TRBV19 - TGTGCCAGTAGTATAGCGGGGGATAATGAAGCTTTCTTT CASSIAGDNEAFF
TRBJ2-5 few TRBV10-3 - TGTGCCATCAGCCCCCGGGGGCTGGAGACCCAGTACTTC CAISPRGLETQYF
TRBJ2-5 few TRBV5-1 TRBD1 TGCGCCAGCAGCCAGGGACAGGGGGAAGAGACCCAGTACTTC CASSQGQGEETQYF
TRBJ1-5 - TRBV6-5 TRBD1 TGTGCCAGCAGTCCAGGGGGCGCGTCTCAGCCCCAGCATTTT CASSPGGASQPQHF
TRBJ2-3 - TRBV6-5 - TGTGCCAGCAGTTACTCAAGGGGGGCGGATACGCAGTATTTT CASSYSRGADTQYF
TRBJ2-5 - TRBV5-1 TRBD1 TGCGCCAGCAGCTCCTCGACAGGGAAAGAGACCCAGTACTTC CASSSSTGKETQYF
TRBJ1-2 - TRBV19 - TGTGCCAGTAGTAGGCAGATCATCTATGGCTACACCTTC CASSRQIIYGYTF
TRBJ1-2 few TRBV6-1 - TGTGCCAGCACCCCCCGGGGGGGAGACTATGGCTACACCTTC CASTPRGGDYGYTF
TRBJ2-2 few TRBV14 - TGTGCCAGCAGCCAAGTCATGTCAACGGCTGGGGAGCTGTTTTTT CASSQVMSTAGELFF
TRBJ2-3 - TRBV18 TRBD1 TGTGCCAGCTCGCTCCTCGGGACAGCAACCACAGATACGCAGTATTTT CASSLLGTATTDTQYF
TRBJ1-4 - TRBV5-4 - TGTGCCAGCAGCCAAGATAGGCAGGGATATAGTGAAAAACTGTTTTTT CASSQDRQGYSEKLFF
TRBJ1-5 few TRBV11-2 TRBD1 TGTGCCAGCAGCTCAGTGACAGGGAGTAATCAGCCCCAGCATTTT CASSSVTGSNQPQHF
TRBJ1-4 few TRBV5-5 - TGTGCCAGCAGCTTCCTGCCGGAGGAGAGAAAACTGTTTTTT CASSFLPEERKLFF
TRBJ1-6 few TRBV7-2 - TGTGCCAGCAGCCTGGGGGCCCGCGGTTCACCCCTCCACTTT CASSLGARGSPLHF
TRBJ2-2 few TRBV19 TRBD1 TGTGCCAGTAGCTCCCGGGACAGCCTTAACACCGGGGAGCTGTTTTTT CASSSRDSLNTGELFF
TRBJ1-2 - TRBV4-1 TRBD1 TGCGCCAGCAGCCATTGGGACAGATCTAACTATGGCTACACCTTC CASSHWDRSNYGYTF
TRBJ1-1 - TRBV11-2 - TGTGCCAGCAGCTTAGATGTGGGGGTAGGTGAAGCTTTCTTT CASSLDVGVGEAFF
TRBJ1-2 few TRBV5-1 - TGCGCCAGCAGCTTGTTGAAGGTTCGTGGGTATAATGGCTACACCTTC CASSLLKVRGYNGYTF
TRBJ2-6 - TRBV4-3 - TGCGCCAGCAGCCAAGGACAACCCGGGGCCAACGTCCTGACTTTC CASSQGQPGANVLTF
TRBJ1-2 few TRBV29-1 - TGCAGCGTTGAAGATCTGTGGGGCCAACTATATGGCTACACCTTC CSVEDLWGQLYGYTF
TRBJ1-1 - TRBV27 - TGTGCCAGCAGTTTAAAGGGATATGGGACTGAAGCTTTCTTT CASSLKGYGTEAFF
TRBJ2-7 few TRBV11-2 TRBD1 TGTGCCAGCAGCGCCACGGGACAGGGGGCGCGAGGGCAGTACTTC CASSATGQGARGQYF
TRBJ1-5 - TRBV19 - TGTGCCAGTAGTATAGGGGCAGGTATTAGCAATCAGCCCCAGCATTTT CASSIGAGISNQPQHF
TRBJ1-3 - TRBV6-1 - TGTGCCAGCAGTGAAGTGAGAGGGTGGCGTGTCGGTGGAAACACCATATATTTT CASSEVRGWRVGGNTIYF
TRBJ2-6 once TRBV7-9 - TGTGCCAGCAGCCTCCGGATAGGATTATACTCTGGGGCCAACGTCCTGACTTTC CASSLRIGLYSGANVLTF
TRBJ1-2 - TRBV7-2 TRBD1 TGTGCCAGCAGCGTCTGGACAGGCTCCCCTCTATATGGCTACACCTTC CASSVWTGSPLYGYTF
TRBJ1-2 - TRBV19 - TGTGCCAGTAGTAATGAGGTACCCCATGGCTACACCTTC CASSNEVPHGYTF
TRBJ2-3 - TRBV4-2 TRBD2 TGTGCCAGCAGCCAAGATCGTCGCGGGGGGGGCACAGATACGCAGTATTTT CASSQDRRGGGTDTQYF
TRBJ2-3 few TRBV10-3 - TGTGCCATCAGTGGCAGGGGGGCAGATACGCAGTATTTT CAISGRGADTQYF
TRBJ2-7 - TRBV4-1 - TGCGCCAGCAGCCATCGGATTACAGGGAGCTCCTACGAGCAGTACTTC CASSHRITGSSYEQYF
TRBJ1-5 few TRBV2 - TGTGCCAGCAGTTGGACGTCGGGGGGCAATCAGCCCCAGCATTTT CASSWTSGGNQPQHF
TRBJ2-7 few TRBV10-3 - TGTGCCATTTCGGGGGACTCCTACGAGCAGTACTTC CAISGDSYEQYF
TRBJ1-1 few TRBV7-2 TRBD1 TGTGCCAGCAGCTACAGGGGGCTGAACACTGAAGCTTTCTTT CASSYRGLNTEAFF
TRBJ2-1 - TRBV18 - TGTGCCAGCTCACCAAGTGTGGGGCTCCCCTACAATGAGCAGTTCTTC CASSPSVGLPYNEQFF
TRBJ2-2 few TRBV10-1 TRBD2 TGCGCCAGCAGTGACCACCGGGGGGGGAACACCGGGGAGCTGTTTTTT CASSDHRGGNTGELFF
TRBJ1-3 - TRBV6-6 - TGTGCCAGCAGTTACGGGGGGGCGCGCGGAAACACCATATATTTT CASSYGGARGNTIYF
TRBJ2-2 - TRBV9 - TGTGCCAGCAGCGTGAAGGGGGCCGGGGAGCTGTTTTTT CASSVKGAGELFF
TRBJ2-1 few TRBV28 - TGTGCCAGCACCCTTTACAATGAGCAGTTCTTC CASTLYNEQFF
TRBJ2-1 few TRBV5-6 - TGTGCCAGCAGCTTTTCCGTGAGCTCCTACAATGAGCAGTTCTTC CASSFSVSSYNEQFF
TRBJ1-5 - TRBV7-6 - TGTGCCAGCAGCCTGGACTCGGGTAATCAGCCCCAGCATTTT CASSLDSGNQPQHF
TRBJ1-5 few TRBV7-2 - TGTGCCAGCAGCTTAGTGGGGGGGCTGAATCAGCCCCAGCATTTT CASSLVGGLNQPQHF
TRBJ1-2 few TRBV5-1 TRBD1 TGCGCCAGCAGCTGGAGGGACAGGGGGGATGGCTACACCTTC CASSWRDRGDGYTF
TRBJ2-2 - TRBV7-6 TRBD1 TGTGCCAGCAGCCCGGGACAGTCGAACACCGGGGAGCTGTTTTTT CASSPGQSNTGELFF
TRBJ1-2 few TRBV29-1 - TGCAGCGTTCGGAGTAACTATGGCTACACCTTC CSVRSNYGYTF
TRBJ1-2 few TRBV4-1 TRBD1 TGCGCCAGCAGCCAAGATATAAGGGGGCACGGTGGCTACACCTTC CASSQDIRGHGGYTF
TRBJ2-5 - TRBV7-7 TRBD2 TGTGCCAGCAGCTTAGGGCTAGCGGGGTTCCAAGAGACCCAGTACTTC CASSLGLAGFQETQYF
TRBJ1-5 - TRBV6-1 TRBD1 TGTGCCAGCAGTGCCCTCGACAGGGTTGGCAATCAGCCCCAGCATTTT CASSALDRVGNQPQHF
TRBJ1-5 few TRBV5-8 - TGTGCCAGCAGCCAGACTCTGGATAGCAATCAGCCCCAGCATTTT CASSQTLDSNQPQHF
TRBJ2-7 - TRBV2 - TGTGCCAGCAGTGAATTTGGACGGGGACCTTCCTTTTCCGAGCAGTACTTC CASSEFGRGPSFSEQYF
TRBJ2-1 - TRBV6-5 - TGTGCCAGCAGTTACCGGCAGTTTAGTGAGCAGTTCTTC CASSYRQFSEQFF
TRBJ2-2 - TRBV10-1 TRBD1 TGCGCCAGCAGTGAAGGGACAGCGAACACCGGGGAGCTGTTTTTT CASSEGTANTGELFF
TRBJ2-1 - TRBV27 - TGTGCCAGCAGTTGGGTCAAGAACAATGAGCAGTTCTTC CASSWVKNNEQFF